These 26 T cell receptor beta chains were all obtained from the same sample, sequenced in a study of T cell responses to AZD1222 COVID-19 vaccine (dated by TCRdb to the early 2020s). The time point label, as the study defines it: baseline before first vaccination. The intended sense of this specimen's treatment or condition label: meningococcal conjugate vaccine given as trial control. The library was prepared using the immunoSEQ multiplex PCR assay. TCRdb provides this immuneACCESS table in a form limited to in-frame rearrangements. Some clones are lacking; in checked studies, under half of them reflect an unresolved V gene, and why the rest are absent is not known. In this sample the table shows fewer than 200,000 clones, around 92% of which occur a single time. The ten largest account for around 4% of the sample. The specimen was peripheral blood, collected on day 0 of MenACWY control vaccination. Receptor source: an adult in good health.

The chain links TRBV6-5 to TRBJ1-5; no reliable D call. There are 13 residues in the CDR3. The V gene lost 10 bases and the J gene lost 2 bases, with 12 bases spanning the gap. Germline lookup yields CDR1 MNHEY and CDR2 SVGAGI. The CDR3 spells CATRHGGNQPQHF. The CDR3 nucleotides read TGTGCCACCAGGCACGGAGGCAATCAGCCCCAGCATTTT.

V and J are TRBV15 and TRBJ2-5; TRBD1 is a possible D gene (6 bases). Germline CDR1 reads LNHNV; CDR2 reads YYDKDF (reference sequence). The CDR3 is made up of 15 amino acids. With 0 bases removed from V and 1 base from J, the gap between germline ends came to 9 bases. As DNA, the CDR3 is TGTGCCACCAGCAGAGAATTGACAGGCCAAGAGACCCAGTACTTC. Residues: CATSRELTGQETQYF.

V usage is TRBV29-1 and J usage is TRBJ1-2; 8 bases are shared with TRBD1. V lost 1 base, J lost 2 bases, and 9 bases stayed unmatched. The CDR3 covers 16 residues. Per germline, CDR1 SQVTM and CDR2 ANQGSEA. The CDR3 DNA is TGCAGCGTTGAAGCATTGGACAGGGCCTTAAACTATGGCTACACCTTC. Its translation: CSVEALDRALNYGYTF.

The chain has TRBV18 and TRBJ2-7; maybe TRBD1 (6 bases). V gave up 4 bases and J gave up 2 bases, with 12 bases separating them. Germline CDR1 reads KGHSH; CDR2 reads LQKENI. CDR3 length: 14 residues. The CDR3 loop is CASSQTGTTYEQYF. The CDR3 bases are TGTGCCAGCTCACAAACCGGGACAACCTACGAGCAGTACTTC.

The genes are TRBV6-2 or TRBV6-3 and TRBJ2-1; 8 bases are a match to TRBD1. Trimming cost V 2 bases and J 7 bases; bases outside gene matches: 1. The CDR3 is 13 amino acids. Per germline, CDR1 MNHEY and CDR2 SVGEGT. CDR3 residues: CASSYRQGNEQFF. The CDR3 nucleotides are TGTGCCAGCAGTTACCGACAGGGGAATGAGCAGTTCTTC.

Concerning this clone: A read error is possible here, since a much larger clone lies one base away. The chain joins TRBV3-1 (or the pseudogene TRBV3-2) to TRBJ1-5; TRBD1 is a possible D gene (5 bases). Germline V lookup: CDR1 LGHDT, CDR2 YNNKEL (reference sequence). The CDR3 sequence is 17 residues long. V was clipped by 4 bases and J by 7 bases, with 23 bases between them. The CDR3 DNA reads TGTGCCAGCAGCCCCCGCAGGGCGGGGCCAACGGGGCAGCCCCAGCATTTT. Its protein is CASSPRRAGPTGQPQHF.

In DNA form, the CDR3 reads TGCAGCGTTGAGACAGCCGCTTATGGCTACACCTTC. It specifies CSVETAAYGYTF. The chain recombines TRBV29-1 with TRBJ1-2, with D maybe TRBD1 (5 bases). Germline CDR1 is SQVTM and CDR2 is ANQGSEA. Trimming shortened V by 3 bases and J by 5 bases, and 10 bases separated the two germline ends. CDR3 size: 12 residues. Complete variable domain (other parts from reference TRBV29-1 and TRBJ1-2): SAVISQKPSRDICQRGTSLTIQCQVDSQVTMMFWYRQQPGQSLTLIATANQGSEATYESGFVIDKFPISRPNLTFSTLTVSNMSPEDSSIYLCSVETAAYGYTFGSGTRLTVV.

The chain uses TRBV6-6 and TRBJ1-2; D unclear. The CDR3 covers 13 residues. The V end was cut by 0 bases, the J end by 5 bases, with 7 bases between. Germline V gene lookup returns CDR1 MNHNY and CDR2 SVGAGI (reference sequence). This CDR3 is CASSYSEQYGYTF. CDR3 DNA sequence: TGTGCCAGCAGTTACTCGGAACAGTATGGCTACACCTTC.

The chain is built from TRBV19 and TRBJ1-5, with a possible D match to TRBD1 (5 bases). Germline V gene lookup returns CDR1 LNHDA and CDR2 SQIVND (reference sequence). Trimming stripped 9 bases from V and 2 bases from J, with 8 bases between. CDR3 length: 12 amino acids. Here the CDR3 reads CASRVGNQPQHF. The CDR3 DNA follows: TGTGCCAGCAGGGTTGGCAATCAGCCCCAGCATTTT.

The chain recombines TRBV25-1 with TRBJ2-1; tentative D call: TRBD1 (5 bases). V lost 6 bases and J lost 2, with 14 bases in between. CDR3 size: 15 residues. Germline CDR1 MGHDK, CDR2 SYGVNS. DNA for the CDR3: TGTGCCAGCAGGGACACTGGGGTTCCCTACAATGAGCAGTTCTTC. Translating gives CASRDTGVPYNEQFF. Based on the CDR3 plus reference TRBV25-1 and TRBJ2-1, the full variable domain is EADIYQTPRYLVIGTGKKITLECSQTMGHDKMYWYQQDPGMELHLIHYSYGVNSTEKGDLSSESTVSRIRTEHFPLTLESARPSHTSQYLCASRDTGVPYNEQFFGPGTRLTVL.

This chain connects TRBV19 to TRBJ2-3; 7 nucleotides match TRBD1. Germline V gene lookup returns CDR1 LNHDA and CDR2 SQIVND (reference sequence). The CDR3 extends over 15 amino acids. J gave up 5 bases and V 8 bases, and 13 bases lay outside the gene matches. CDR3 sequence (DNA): TGTGCCAGTTCTGATAGGGGGCGTTATCTAGATACGCAGTATTTT. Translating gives CASSDRGRYLDTQYF.

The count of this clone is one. The CDR3 DNA is TGTGCCAGCAGTCCAAGACGGGGGGAACAGCCCCAGCATTTT. As protein: CASSPRRGEQPQHF. The genes are TRBV2 and TRBJ1-5, with TRBD1 as a possible D gene (5 bases). The CDR3 is made up of 14 amino acids. Germline V gene sequence: CDR1 SNHLY, CDR2 FYNNEI. Between the trimmed V and J ends, which lost 5 bases and 7 bases, there was a span of 15 bases.

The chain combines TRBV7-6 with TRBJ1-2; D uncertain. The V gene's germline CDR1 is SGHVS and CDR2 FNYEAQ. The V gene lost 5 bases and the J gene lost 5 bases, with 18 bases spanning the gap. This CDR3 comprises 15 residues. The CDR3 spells CASSPQSGREYGYTF. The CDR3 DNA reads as TGTGCCAGCAGCCCCCAGTCTGGGCGCGAGTATGGCTACACCTTC.

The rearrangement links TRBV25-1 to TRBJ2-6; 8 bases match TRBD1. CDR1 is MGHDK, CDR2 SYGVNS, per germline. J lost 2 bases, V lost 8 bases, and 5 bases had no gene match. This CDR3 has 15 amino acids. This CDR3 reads CASGQGWTGANVLTF. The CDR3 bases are TGTGCCAGCGGACAGGGTTGGACTGGGGCCAACGTCCTGACTTTC.

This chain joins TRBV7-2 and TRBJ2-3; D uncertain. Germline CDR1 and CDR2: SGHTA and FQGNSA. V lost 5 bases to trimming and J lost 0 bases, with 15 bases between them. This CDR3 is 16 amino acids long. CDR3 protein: CASSPAPQASTDTQYF. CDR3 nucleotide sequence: TGTGCCAGCAGCCCCGCCCCCCAAGCTAGCACAGATACGCAGTATTTT.

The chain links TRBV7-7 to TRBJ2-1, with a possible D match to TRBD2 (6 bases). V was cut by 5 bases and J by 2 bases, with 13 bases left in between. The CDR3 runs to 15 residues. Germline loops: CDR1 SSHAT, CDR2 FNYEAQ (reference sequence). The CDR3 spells CASSPIAATYNEQFF. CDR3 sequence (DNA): TGTGCCAGCAGCCCTATAGCGGCTACCTACAATGAGCAGTTCTTC.

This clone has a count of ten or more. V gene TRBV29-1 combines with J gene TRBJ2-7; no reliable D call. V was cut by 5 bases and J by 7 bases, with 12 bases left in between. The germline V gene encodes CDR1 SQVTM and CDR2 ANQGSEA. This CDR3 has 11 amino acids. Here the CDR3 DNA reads TGCAGCGTTCTGGACGGGCTGGAGCAGTACTTC. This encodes CSVLDGLEQYF.

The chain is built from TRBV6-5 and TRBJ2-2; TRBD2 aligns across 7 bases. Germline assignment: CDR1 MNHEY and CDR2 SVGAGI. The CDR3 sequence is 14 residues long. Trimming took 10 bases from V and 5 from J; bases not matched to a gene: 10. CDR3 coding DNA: TGTGCCACCCGGGAGGACAAACCAACCGGGGAGCTGTTTTTT. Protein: CATREDKPTGELFF.

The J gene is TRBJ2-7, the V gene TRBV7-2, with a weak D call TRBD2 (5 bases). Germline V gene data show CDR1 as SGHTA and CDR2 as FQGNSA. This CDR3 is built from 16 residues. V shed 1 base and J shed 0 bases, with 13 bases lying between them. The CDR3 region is CASSLVGSGSSYEQYF. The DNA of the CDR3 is TGTGCCAGCAGCTTAGTAGGCAGCGGAAGCTCCTACGAGCAGTACTTC.

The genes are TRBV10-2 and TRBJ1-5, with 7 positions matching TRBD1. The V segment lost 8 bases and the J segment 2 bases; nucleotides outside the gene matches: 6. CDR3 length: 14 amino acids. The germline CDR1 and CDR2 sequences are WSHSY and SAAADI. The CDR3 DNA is TGCGCCAGCGTACAGGGGCACGGCAATCAGCCCCAGCATTTT. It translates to CASVQGHGNQPQHF.

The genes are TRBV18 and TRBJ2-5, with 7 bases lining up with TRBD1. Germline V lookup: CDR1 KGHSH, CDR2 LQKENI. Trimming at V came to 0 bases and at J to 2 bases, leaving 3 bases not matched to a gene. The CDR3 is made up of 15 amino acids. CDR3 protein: CASSPPGQPQETQYF. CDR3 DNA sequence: TGTGCCAGCTCACCACCGGGACAGCCTCAAGAGACCCAGTACTTC.

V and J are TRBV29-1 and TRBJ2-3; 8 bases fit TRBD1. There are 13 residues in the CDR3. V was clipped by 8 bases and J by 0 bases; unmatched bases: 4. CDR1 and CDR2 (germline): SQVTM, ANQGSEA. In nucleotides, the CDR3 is TGCAGCCACCGGGACAGGAGCACAGATACGCAGTATTTT. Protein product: CSHRDRSTDTQYF.

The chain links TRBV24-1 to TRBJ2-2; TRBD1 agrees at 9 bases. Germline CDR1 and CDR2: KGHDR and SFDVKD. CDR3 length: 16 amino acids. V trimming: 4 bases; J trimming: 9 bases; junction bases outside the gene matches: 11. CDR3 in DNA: TGTGCCACCAGTGACCCTGGGACAGGGCTAAGGAGGGAGCTGTTTTTT. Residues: CATSDPGTGLRRELFF.

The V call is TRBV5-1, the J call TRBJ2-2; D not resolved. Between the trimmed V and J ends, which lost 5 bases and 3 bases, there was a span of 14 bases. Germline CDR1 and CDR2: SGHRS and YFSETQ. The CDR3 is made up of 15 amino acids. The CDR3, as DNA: TGCGCCAGCAGTGCCGATCTGGGCGACACCGGGGAGCTGTTTTTT. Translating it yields CASSADLGDTGELFF. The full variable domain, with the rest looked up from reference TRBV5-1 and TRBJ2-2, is KAGVTQTPRYLIKTRGQQVTLSCSPISGHRSVSWYQQTPGQGLQFLFEYFSETQRNKGNFPGRFSGRQFSNSRSEMNVSTLELGDSALYLCASSADLGDTGELFFGEGSRLTVL.

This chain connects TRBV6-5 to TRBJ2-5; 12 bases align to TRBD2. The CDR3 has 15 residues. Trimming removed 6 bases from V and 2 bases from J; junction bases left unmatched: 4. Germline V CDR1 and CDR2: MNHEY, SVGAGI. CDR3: CASSTGLAGQETQYF. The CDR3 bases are TGTGCCAGCAGCACCGGACTAGCGGGACAAGAGACCCAGTACTTC.

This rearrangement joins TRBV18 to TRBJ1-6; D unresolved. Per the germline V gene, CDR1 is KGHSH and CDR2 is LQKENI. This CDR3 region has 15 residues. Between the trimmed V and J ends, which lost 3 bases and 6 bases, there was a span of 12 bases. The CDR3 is CASSPKTIRNSPLHF. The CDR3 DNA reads TGTGCCAGCTCACCTAAGACAATACGTAATTCACCCCTCCACTTT.